Below are 10 T cell receptor beta chains sequenced from a single sample in a study of T cell responses to AZD1222 COVID-19 vaccine. This table comes from immunoSEQ multiplex PCR, and its TCRdb copy is limited to in-frame clones, with some not included. The table includes 150,000 to 200,000 clones, 90% to 95% detected once. The source material was peripheral blood, sampled on day 0 of AZD1222 vaccination. The receptors derive from an adult in good health.

This clone was counted a single time. The chain has TRBV7-2 and TRBJ2-1; no definite D call. Germline V gene lookup returns CDR1 SGHTA and CDR2 FQGNSA. V shed 1 base and J shed 5 bases, with 12 bases lying between them. The CDR3 length is 15 residues. CDR3 coding DNA: TGTGCCAGCAGCTTAGATGGCGTTTATAACAATGAGCAGTTCTTC. As protein: CASSLDGVYNNEQFF.

The CDR3 reads CASSDQRAPSSYEQYF. DNA of the CDR3: TGTGCCAGCAGTGACCAGAGGGCCCCAAGCTCCTACGAGCAGTACTTC. The chain is built from TRBV25-1 and TRBJ2-7, with a possible D match to TRBD2 (5 bases). The CDR3 totals 16 residues. V was pared by 3 bases and J by 0 bases, with 15 bases between. CDR1 and CDR2 from the germline V gene are MGHDK and SYGVNS.

The CDR3: CASRPVNPGTGENIQYF. DNA for the CDR3: TGCGCCAGCAGGCCTGTAAACCCCGGGACAGGGGAAAACATTCAGTACTTC. The chain recombines TRBV5-1 with TRBJ2-4; 10 nucleotides line up with TRBD1. Germline loops: CDR1 SGHRS, CDR2 YFSETQ. CDR3 size: 17 residues. With 5 bases clipped from V and 5 bases from J, the junction kept 13 bases outside the gene matches.

The genes are TRBV18 and TRBJ1-5; D is possibly TRBD1 (5 bases). Germline V gene sequence: CDR1 KGHSH, CDR2 LQKENI. Trimming removed 0 bases at V and 7 bases at J, with 16 bases between. The CDR3 totals 16 residues. The CDR3 reads CASSPPFGGGEQPQHF. Here the CDR3 DNA reads TGTGCCAGCTCACCACCTTTTGGAGGAGGGGAACAGCCCCAGCATTTT. The entire variable domain, with the rest obtained from reference TRBV18 and TRBJ1-5, is as follows: NAGVMQNPRHLVRRRGQEARLRCSPMKGHSHVYWYRQLPEEGLKFMVYLQKENIIDESGMPKERFSAEFPKEGPSILRIQQVVRGDSAAYFCASSPPFGGGEQPQHFGDGTRLSIL.

The chain employs TRBV4-1 and TRBJ1-2, with TRBD1 as a possible D gene (5 bases). Germline V CDR1 and CDR2: MGHRA, YSYEKL. This CDR3 is built from 15 residues. The germline V and J ends were trimmed by 7 bases and 4 bases, with 19 bases remaining between them. CDR3 in DNA: TGCGCCAGCACCTCCCCCCGGGGCGTAGGCTATGGCTACACCTTC. It yields the protein CASTSPRGVGYGYTF.

The table lists this clone with a count of one. CDR3 protein: CSAMPSREAFF. The CDR3 DNA sequence: TGCAGTGCTATGCCCAGTAGGGAAGCTTTCTTT. The chain recombines TRBV20-1 with TRBJ1-1; D gene unclear. Germline V gene lookup returns CDR1 DFQATT and CDR2 SNEGSKA (reference sequence). The CDR3 spans 11 residues. The V end was cut by 4 bases, the J end by 8 bases, with 11 bases between.

The chain uses TRBV2 and TRBJ1-5; D uncertain. This CDR3 region has 16 residues. Germline lookup yields CDR1 SNHLY and CDR2 FYNNEI. The V gene lost 6 bases and the J gene lost 7 bases, with 22 bases spanning the gap. DNA of the CDR3: TGTGCCAGCAGCCCCCGGGTGTCAACAGTAGACCAGCCCCAGCATTTT. Translation: CASSPRVSTVDQPQHF.

The CDR3 here is CASSLGSYRETEAFF. The CDR3 DNA sequence: TGTGCCAGCAGCTTAGGTAGTTACAGGGAGACTGAAGCTTTCTTT. The J gene is TRBJ1-1, the V gene TRBV7-9, with a weak D call TRBD1 (6 bases). Germline loops: CDR1 SEHNR, CDR2 FQNEAQ (reference sequence). Deletions cut 1 base from V and 5 bases from J, with 14 bases between. The CDR3 totals 15 residues.

The chain joins TRBV7-2 to TRBJ1-1, with D hard to call. Trimming cost V 6 bases and J 0 bases, with 11 bases left between them. CDR3 size: 14 residues. Germline V CDR1 and CDR2: SGHTA, FQGNSA. CDR3: CASRVGKLNTEAFF. The CDR3 DNA sequence: TGTGCCAGCAGGGTGGGGAAACTGAACACTGAAGCTTTCTTT.

This chain joins TRBV29-1 and TRBJ1-1, with D hard to call. Trimming removed 6 bases at V and 7 bases at J, with 18 bases between. This CDR3 is built from 13 residues. Germline lookup yields CDR1 SQVTM and CDR2 ANQGSEA. The CDR3 nucleotides are TGCAGCGTGGACCACCTCGAGTACCGTGAAGCTTTCTTT. Encoded protein: CSVDHLEYREAFF.